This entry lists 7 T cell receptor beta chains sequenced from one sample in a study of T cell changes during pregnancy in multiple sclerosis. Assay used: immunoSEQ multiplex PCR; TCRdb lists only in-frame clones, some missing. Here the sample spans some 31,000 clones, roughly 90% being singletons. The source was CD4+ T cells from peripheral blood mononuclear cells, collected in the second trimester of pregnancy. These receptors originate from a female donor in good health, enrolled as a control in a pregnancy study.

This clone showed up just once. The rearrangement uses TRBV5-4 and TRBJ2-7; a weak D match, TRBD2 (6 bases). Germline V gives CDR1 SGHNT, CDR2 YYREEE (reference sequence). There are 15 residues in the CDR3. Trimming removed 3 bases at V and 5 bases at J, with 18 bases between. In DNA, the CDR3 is TGTGCCAGCAGCTCGAGACTAGGGGCGGCCCACGAGCAGTACTTC. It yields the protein CASSSRLGAAHEQYF.

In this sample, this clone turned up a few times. The CDR3 region is CASSLPTSGWDTQYF. The CDR3 bases are TGTGCCAGCAGCCTTCCGACTAGCGGATGGGATACGCAGTATTTT. The J gene is TRBJ2-3, the V gene TRBV7-2, with 9 positions matching TRBD2. J lost 6 bases, V lost 5 bases, and 9 bases had no gene match. Germline V lookup: CDR1 SGHTA, CDR2 FQGNSA. This CDR3 region has 15 residues.

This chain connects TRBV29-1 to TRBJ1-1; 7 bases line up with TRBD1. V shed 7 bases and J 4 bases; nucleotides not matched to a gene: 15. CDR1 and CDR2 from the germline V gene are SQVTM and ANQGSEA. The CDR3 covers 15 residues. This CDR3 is CSAKGGTGAVTEAFF. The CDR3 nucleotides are TGCAGCGCGAAAGGAGGAACAGGGGCGGTCACTGAAGCTTTCTTT.

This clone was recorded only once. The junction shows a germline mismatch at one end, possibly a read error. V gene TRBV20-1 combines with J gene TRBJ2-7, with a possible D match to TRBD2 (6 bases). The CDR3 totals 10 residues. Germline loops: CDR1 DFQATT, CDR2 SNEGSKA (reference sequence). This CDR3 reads CSARIQREAF. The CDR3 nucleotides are TGCAGTGCTAGGATTCAAAGGGAGGCCTTC.

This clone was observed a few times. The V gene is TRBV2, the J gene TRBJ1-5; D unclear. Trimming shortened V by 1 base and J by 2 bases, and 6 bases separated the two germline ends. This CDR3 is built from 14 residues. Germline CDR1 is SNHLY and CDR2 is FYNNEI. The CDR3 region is CASSEGLGNQPQHF. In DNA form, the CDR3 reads TGTGCCAGCAGTGAAGGGCTAGGCAATCAGCCCCAGCATTTT.

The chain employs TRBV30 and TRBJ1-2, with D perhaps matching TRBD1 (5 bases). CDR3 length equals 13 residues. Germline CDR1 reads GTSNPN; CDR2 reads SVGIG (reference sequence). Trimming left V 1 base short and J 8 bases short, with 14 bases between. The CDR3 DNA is TGTGCCTGGAGTGCACCTCAGGGCAGAGGCTACACCTTC. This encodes CAWSAPQGRGYTF.

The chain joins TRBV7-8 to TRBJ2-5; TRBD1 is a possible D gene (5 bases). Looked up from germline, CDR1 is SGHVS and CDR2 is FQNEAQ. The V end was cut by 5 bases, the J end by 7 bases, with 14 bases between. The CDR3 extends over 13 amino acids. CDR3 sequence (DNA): TGTGCCAGCAGCGAAATCACAGGTTTGACCCAGTACTTC. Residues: CASSEITGLTQYF.